This record concerns one TCR beta chain sequence. Its antigen is not identified. Surgery without prior neoadjuvant therapy was the treatment of the selected pancreatic ductal adenocarcinoma patients. The data derive from a study of T cells in pancreatic ductal adenocarcinoma. Regarding the study as a whole: Unique clonotypes were around 7.6-fold more numerous in blood than in tumor.

This table comes from immunoSEQ multiplex PCR, and its TCRdb copy is limited to in-frame clones, with some not included. The sample carries around 100,000 clones, roughly 95% recorded once. The CDR3 has 17 amino acids. From germline, CDR1 is LNHDA and CDR2 SQIVND (reference sequence). Trimming cost V 5 bases and J 5 bases; bases outside gene matches: 12. The sequenced material came from PBMCs. This TCR was recovered from a human donor with pancreatic ductal adenocarcinoma. The chain uses TRBV19 and TRBJ1-5, with 10 bases fitting TRBD1. The CDR3 loop reads CASSPFLGQGTHQPQHF. Written as DNA, the CDR3 is TGTGCCAGTAGTCCTTTTCTGGGACAGGGGACCCATCAGCCCCAGCATTTT.